The 2 T cell receptor beta chains reported below all come from one sample, sequenced in a study of early T cells in non-severe SARS-CoV-2 infection. MiXCR was run by TCRdb on the 5' RACE reads, yielding one entry per CDR3 protein. The table lists approximately 120,000 distinct CDR3 sequences, about 16% of them singletons. Input material: whole blood. The receptors were sampled from an adult who was a healthcare worker with PCR-confirmed SARS-CoV-2 infection or an uninfected control (not recorded which).

V usage is TRBV7-6 and J usage is TRBJ2-6; TRBD1 aligns across 7 bases. This CDR3 region has 18 residues. Germline V gene data show CDR1 as SGHVS and CDR2 as FNYEAQ. Unmatched junction bases numbered 12, after V lost 5 bases and J lost 2 bases. CDR3 sequence: CASSLQNRGGAGANVLTF. The CDR3 DNA reads TGTGCCAGCAGCCTTCAAAACAGGGGCGGCGCTGGGGCCAACGTCCTGACTTTC.

This clonotype was counted a few times. The chain recombines TRBV29-1 with TRBJ2-5; a possible D gene is TRBD2 (6 bases). The CDR3 runs 12 residues. Germline loops: CDR1 SQVTM, CDR2 ANQGSEA. CDR3 loop: CTVAGGAETQYF. CDR3 sequence (DNA): TGCACCGTGGCCGGGGGAGCGGAGACCCAGTACTTC.